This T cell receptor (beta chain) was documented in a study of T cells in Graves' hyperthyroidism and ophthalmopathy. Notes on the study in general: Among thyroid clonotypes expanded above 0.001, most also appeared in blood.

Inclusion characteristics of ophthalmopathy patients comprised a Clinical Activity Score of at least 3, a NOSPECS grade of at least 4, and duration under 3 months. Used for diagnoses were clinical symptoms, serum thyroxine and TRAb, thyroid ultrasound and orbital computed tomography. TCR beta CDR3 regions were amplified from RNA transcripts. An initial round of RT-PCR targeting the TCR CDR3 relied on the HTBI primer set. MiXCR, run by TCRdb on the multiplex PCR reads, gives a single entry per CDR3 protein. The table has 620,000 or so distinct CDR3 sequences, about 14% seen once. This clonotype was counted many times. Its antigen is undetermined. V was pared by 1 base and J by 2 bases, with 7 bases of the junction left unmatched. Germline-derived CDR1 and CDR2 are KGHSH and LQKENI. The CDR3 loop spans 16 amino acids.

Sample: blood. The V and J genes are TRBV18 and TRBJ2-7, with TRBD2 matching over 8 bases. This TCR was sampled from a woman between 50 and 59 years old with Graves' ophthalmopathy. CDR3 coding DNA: TGTGCCAGCTCACCACGGGTTAGCGGGATAACCTACGAGCAGTACTTC. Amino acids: CASSPRVSGITYEQYF.